What follows are 27 T cell receptor beta chains derived from one specimen sequenced in a study of T cells in Graves' hyperthyroidism and ophthalmopathy. Amplification yielded TCR beta CDR3 regions, with RNA transcripts as the source. The TCR CDR3 was amplified in a first-round RT-PCR using the HTBI primer set. TCRdb reanalysed the multiplex PCR reads using MiXCR and keeps one entry per CDR3 protein. The sample holds 300,000 to 350,000 distinct CDR3 sequences; approximately 18% are singletons and the top ten take about a sixth. The sample comprised blood. These receptors were collected from a woman in her forties with Graves' ophthalmopathy.

Points on this clonotype: A much more abundant neighbour one base away suggests this may be a read error. The rearrangement joins TRBV20-1 to TRBJ2-7; maybe TRBD2 (7 bases). The germline V gene has CDR1 DFQATT and CDR2 SNEGSKA (reference sequence). The length of the CDR3 is 17 residues. V was shortened by 5 bases and J by 6 bases, with 29 bases between the two germline ends. DNA for the CDR3: TGCAGTGCTTTCCCGGGGGCGGGAGCGTTTGGAGGGGTCGAGCAGTACTTC. The encoded protein is CSAFPGAGAFGGVEQYF.

This clonotype was seen repeatedly, ten times or more. The chain recombines TRBV30 with TRBJ1-1; 8 bases match TRBD1. J lost 5 bases, V lost 2 bases, and 4 bases had no gene match. This CDR3 spans 13 amino acids. The germline CDR1 and CDR2 sequences are GTSNPN and SVGIG (reference sequence). The CDR3 DNA is TGTGCCTGGAGTTTGACAGGGGATACTGAAGCTTTCTTT. Translated: CAWSLTGDTEAFF.

Many counts were recorded for this clonotype. The V and J genes are TRBV2 and TRBJ2-2; TRBD1 aligns across 9 bases. The CDR3 spans 17 residues. J lost 2 bases, V lost 0 bases, and 4 bases had no gene match. Looked up from germline, CDR1 is SNHLY and CDR2 is FYNNEI. The CDR3 DNA is TGTGCCAGCAGTGAAGCGGGACAGGGATTTAACACCGGGGAGCTGTTTTTT. It translates to CASSEAGQGFNTGELFF.

In its sample, this clonotype was seen many times. The CDR3 coding sequence is TGTGCCAGCAGTGGGGGGTTTCGGACTGAAGCTTTCTTT. Its translation is CASSGGFRTEAFF. This chain uses TRBV2 with TRBJ1-1; weak D call: TRBD1 (5 bases). Germline V lookup: CDR1 SNHLY, CDR2 FYNNEI. The CDR3 covers 13 residues. Trimming cost V 4 bases and J 5 bases, with 11 bases left between them.

In regard to this clonotype: Its ends do not fully match the called genes, so a read error is possible. The rearrangement links TRBV19 to TRBJ1-5, with no clear D. Germline assignment: CDR1 LNHDA and CDR2 SQIVND (reference sequence). This CDR3 is built from 13 residues. Written as DNA, the CDR3 is TGTGCCAGTGGGAGGGTTAGCAATCAGCCCCAGCGTTTT. Protein product: CASGRVSNQPQRF.

This clonotype was detected only a few times. This chain uses TRBV12-3 or TRBV12-4 with TRBJ2-7; 8 bases are shared with TRBD1. The CDR3 is 16 amino acids. The ends lost 2 bases at V and 2 bases at J; junction bases unmatched: 8. CDR3 DNA sequence: TGTGCCAGCAGTTTACTAAGGACAGGGTATCCCTACGAGCAGTACTTC. Translated: CASSLLRTGYPYEQYF.

This clonotype is a singleton in its sample. The J gene is TRBJ2-7, the V gene TRBV2; 10 nucleotides match TRBD2. V was pared by 8 bases and J by 5 bases, with 12 bases of the junction left unmatched. CDR3 length equals 15 residues. CDR1 and CDR2 from the germline V gene are SNHLY and FYNNEI. The CDR3 DNA sequence: TGTGCCAGCCGCCACTTTGGGCTAGCGGGAGACGAGCAGTACTTC. This gives the protein CASRHFGLAGDEQYF.

The CDR3 region is CASSITSGASYEQYF. The CDR3 coding sequence is TGTGCCAGCAGTATAACTAGCGGAGCCTCCTACGAGCAGTACTTC. The chain employs TRBV6-1 and TRBJ2-7; 8 bases align to TRBD2. V trimming: 5 bases; J trimming: 0 bases; junction bases outside the gene matches: 6. This CDR3 has 15 amino acids. CDR1 is MNHNS, CDR2 SASEGT, per germline.

At least ten counts were recorded for this clonotype. J is TRBJ1-5 and V is TRBV12-3 or TRBV12-4; no clear D. V shed 3 bases and J shed 7 bases, with 13 bases lying between them. CDR3 length: 14 amino acids. CDR3 protein: CASSFGSAAQPQHF. The CDR3 DNA sequence: TGTGCCAGCAGTTTTGGGTCGGCGGCCCAGCCCCAGCATTTT.

This clonotype was detected ten times or more. V gene TRBV7-9 combines with J gene TRBJ1-2; possibly TRBD1 for D (5 bases). V was cut by 2 bases and J by 8 bases, with 18 bases left in between. This CDR3 spans 15 amino acids. Germline CDR1 reads SEHNR; CDR2 reads FQNEAQ (reference sequence). CDR3 nucleotide sequence: TGTGCCAGCAGCTTATTCGGTAGGGGCGCAGAAGGCTACACCTTC. Encoded protein: CASSLFGRGAEGYTF.

CDR3 DNA: TGTGCCAGCAGTTACGGTCCGGGAAACACCATATATTTT. Its protein is CASSYGPGNTIYF. The chain recombines TRBV6-5 with TRBJ1-3; no clear D gene. The CDR3 contains 13 residues. Germline V CDR1 and CDR2: MNHEY, SVGAGI. V was pared by 2 bases and J by 4 bases, with 6 bases between.

This clonotype was seen at least ten times. This chain links TRBV19 with TRBJ1-2; possibly TRBD1 for D (5 bases). CDR1 and CDR2 (germline): LNHDA, SQIVND (reference sequence). The CDR3 runs to 13 residues. Trimming shortened V by 11 bases and J by 4 bases, and 17 bases separated the two germline ends. Here the CDR3 DNA reads TGTGCCGGGGGGGGGAGTCGGATCTATGGCTACACCTTC. Encoded protein: CAGGGSRIYGYTF.

This clonotype came up many times. The J gene is TRBJ2-7, the V gene TRBV20-1, with TRBD2 matching over 10 bases. V lost 3 bases, J lost 7 bases, and 12 bases stayed unmatched. Germline V gene data show CDR1 as DFQATT and CDR2 as SNEGSKA (reference sequence). This CDR3 comprises 15 residues. The CDR3 sequence: CSASQIASGSGEQYF. CDR3 in DNA: TGCAGTGCTAGTCAGATAGCTAGCGGGAGTGGTGAGCAGTACTTC.

At least ten counts were recorded for this clonotype. This sequence joins TRBV30 and TRBJ1-2; the D is unclear. Trimming took off 0 bases at V and 4 bases at J, with 12 bases between the two ends. CDR1 and CDR2 (germline): GTSNPN, SVGIG (reference sequence). There are 14 residues in the CDR3. The CDR3: CAWSVREAGYGYTF. The DNA of the CDR3 is TGTGCCTGGAGTGTACGTGAAGCTGGCTATGGCTACACCTTC.

This clonotype showed up many times. This chain joins TRBV28 and TRBJ1-5; D may be TRBD1 (5 bases). The germline V gene has CDR1 MDHEN and CDR2 SYDVKM. Trimming removed 6 bases at V and 5 bases at J, with 11 bases between. This CDR3 comprises 13 residues. The CDR3 DNA is TGTGCCAGCAGATCCGGACAACATCAGCCCCAGCATTTT. Residues: CASRSGQHQPQHF. Based on the CDR3 plus reference TRBV28 and TRBJ1-5, the full variable domain is DVKVTQSSRYLVKRTGEKVFLECVQDMDHENMFWYRQDPGLGLRLIYFSYDVKMKEKGDIPEGYSVSREKKERFSLILESASTNQTSMYLCASRSGQHQPQHFGDGTRLSIL.

This clonotype was found many times. The rearrangement joins TRBV12-3 or TRBV12-4 to TRBJ1-2; D might be TRBD1 (5 bases). V shed 3 bases and J shed 0 bases, with 20 bases lying between them. This CDR3 region has 18 residues. This CDR3 is CASSFNTLQGLANYGYTF. The CDR3 DNA reads as TGTGCCAGCAGTTTCAATACTCTTCAGGGCTTAGCTAACTATGGCTACACCTTC.

The V gene is TRBV29-1, the J gene TRBJ1-1; a weak D match, TRBD1 (6 bases). Germline assignment: CDR1 SQVTM and CDR2 ANQGSEA. The CDR3 is 13 amino acids. Trimming cost V 3 bases and J 4 bases, with 12 bases left between them. The DNA of the CDR3 is TGCAGCGTTGAGGGGGGGCACGGCACTGAAGCTTTCTTT. It is translated as CSVEGGHGTEAFF. Complete variable domain (other parts from reference TRBV29-1 and TRBJ1-1): SAVISQKPSRDICQRGTSLTIQCQVDSQVTMMFWYRQQPGQSLTLIATANQGSEATYESGFVIDKFPISRPNLTFSTLTVSNMSPEDSSIYLCSVEGGHGTEAFFGQGTRLTVV.

Ten or more counts support this clonotype. The genes are TRBV13 and TRBJ2-2; maybe TRBD2 (5 bases). Looked up from germline, CDR1 is PRHDT and CDR2 is FYEKMQ (reference sequence). Trimming pared 3 bases from V and 0 bases from J, leaving 11 bases between. The CDR3 length is 16 residues. CDR3 DNA sequence: TGTGCCAGCAGCTTTTTCCCCGGGACGAACACCGGGGAGCTGTTTTTT. It specifies CASSFFPGTNTGELFF.

Only a few counts were recorded for this clonotype. This chain connects TRBV13 to TRBJ1-6, with D possibly being TRBD1 (5 bases). Germline V gene sequence: CDR1 PRHDT, CDR2 FYEKMQ (reference sequence). CDR3 length equals 14 residues. V was pared by 5 bases and J by 9 bases, with 14 bases between. Here the CDR3 reads CASSRQRMGSPLHF. DNA for the CDR3: TGTGCCAGCAGCCGACAGCGTATGGGTTCACCCCTCCACTTT.

This clonotype came up a few times. One end of the junction fails to match germline, which may point to a read error. The chain is built from TRBV7-8 and TRBJ2-2, with TRBD2 matching over 10 bases. Germline values: CDR1 SGHVS, CDR2 FQNEAQ. CDR3 size: 17 residues. CDR3 sequence reads: CASSQLLAGVNTGELFF. The CDR3 region has the DNA TGCGCCAGCAGCCAACTTCTAGCGGGAGTCAACACCGGGGAGCTGTTTTTT.

This clonotype was seen at least ten times. The rearrangement uses TRBV12-3 or TRBV12-4 and TRBJ2-2; D is possibly TRBD1 (6 bases). CDR3 length equals 15 residues. V lost 6 bases to trimming and J lost 7 bases, with 18 bases between them. CDR3 sequence: CASSRRDKEHGELFF. CDR3 bases: TGTGCCAGCAGCCGCCGGGACAAGGAGCACGGGGAGCTGTTTTTT.

This chain links TRBV11-1 with TRBJ1-5; D unclear. CDR3 length: 13 amino acids. Trimming removed 2 bases at V and 9 bases at J, with 11 bases between. Germline V gene sequence: CDR1 SGHAT, CDR2 FQDESV (reference sequence). The chain's CDR3 is CASSLNRDSPQHF. The CDR3 DNA is TGTGCCAGCAGCTTAAACAGAGACTCGCCCCAGCATTTT.

This clonotype has ten or more counts. This chain links TRBV5-6 with TRBJ1-5; D not resolved. From germline, CDR1 is SGHDT and CDR2 YYEEEE. The ends were cut back, 0 bases at V and 4 bases at J, with 8 bases in the middle. The length of the CDR3 is 14 residues. As DNA, the CDR3 is TGTGCCAGCAGCTTGGCCAGTGGGAATCAGCCCCAGCATTTT. Its translation: CASSLASGNQPQHF. The full variable domain, its missing parts supplied by reference TRBV5-6 and TRBJ1-5, is DAGVTQSPTHLIKTRGQQVTLRCSPKSGHDTVSWYQQALGQGPQFIFQYYEEEERQRGNFPDRFSGHQFPNYSSELNVNALLLGDSALYLCASSLASGNQPQHFGDGTRLSIL.

V gene TRBV6-1 combines with J gene TRBJ2-2, with TRBD2 identical over 15 bases. CDR1 and CDR2 (germline): MNHNS, SASEGT. The CDR3 has 15 residues. V trimming: 7 bases; J trimming: 6 bases; junction bases outside the gene matches: 3. CDR3 DNA sequence: TGTGCCAGCAAGGGGACTAGCGGGAGGTCCGGGGAGCTGTTTTTT. Translated, it gives CASKGTSGRSGELFF.

This clonotype was observed at least ten times. The chain links TRBV2 to TRBJ2-2; 9 nucleotides align to TRBD2. Trimming took 4 bases from V and 3 from J; bases not matched to a gene: 6. The CDR3 is made up of 16 amino acids. CDR1 SNHLY and CDR2 FYNNEI come from the germline V gene. The CDR3 nucleotides read TGTGCCAGCAGTGGATGGTTAGCGGGAGACACCGGGGAGCTGTTTTTT. Its protein is CASSGWLAGDTGELFF.

About this clonotype itself: A read error may explain this, as a much larger clone is one base away. The chain carries TRBV18 and TRBJ2-5, with D possibly being TRBD2 (5 bases). Trimming removed 8 bases from V and 5 bases from J, with 21 bases in between. Germline V lookup: CDR1 KGHSH, CDR2 LQKENI. The CDR3 loop spans 15 amino acids. This chain's CDR3 is CASPNIDGILETQYF. The CDR3, as DNA: TGTGCCAGCCCAAATATTGACGGGATACTTGAGACCCAGTACTTC. Based on the CDR3 plus reference TRBV18 and TRBJ2-5, the full variable domain is NAGVMQNPRHLVRRRGQEARLRCSPMKGHSHVYWYRQLPEEGLKFMVYLQKENIIDESGMPKERFSAEFPKEGPSILRIQQVVRGDSAAYFCASPNIDGILETQYFGPGTRLLVL.

This clonotype was picked up many times. V and J are TRBV9 and TRBJ2-7, with TRBD1 identical over 8 bases. CDR1 and CDR2 (germline): SGDLS, YYNGEE. Trimming at V came to 3 bases and at J to 3 bases, leaving 8 bases not matched to a gene. The CDR3 is 15 residues long. The CDR3 reads CASSEDRVGRYEQYF. The CDR3 region has the DNA TGTGCCAGCAGCGAGGACAGGGTGGGGCGCTACGAGCAGTACTTC. The full variable domain, with the rest looked up from reference TRBV9 and TRBJ2-7, is DSGVTQTPKHLITATGQRVTLRCSPRSGDLSVYWYQQSLDQGLQFLIQYYNGEERAKGNILERFSAQQFPDLHSELNLSSLELGDSALYFCASSEDRVGRYEQYFGPGTRLTVT.